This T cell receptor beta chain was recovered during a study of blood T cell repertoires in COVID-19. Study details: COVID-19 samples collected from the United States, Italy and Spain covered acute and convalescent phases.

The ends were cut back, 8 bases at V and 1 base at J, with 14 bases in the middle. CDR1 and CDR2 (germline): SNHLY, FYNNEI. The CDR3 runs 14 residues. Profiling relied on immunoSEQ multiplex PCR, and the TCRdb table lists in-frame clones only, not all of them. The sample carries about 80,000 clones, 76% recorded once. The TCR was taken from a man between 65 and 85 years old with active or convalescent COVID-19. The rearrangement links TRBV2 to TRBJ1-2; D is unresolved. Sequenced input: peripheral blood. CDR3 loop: CASEQPRGNYGYTF. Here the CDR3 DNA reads TGTGCCAGCGAACAACCGCGGGGTAACTATGGCTACACCTTC.